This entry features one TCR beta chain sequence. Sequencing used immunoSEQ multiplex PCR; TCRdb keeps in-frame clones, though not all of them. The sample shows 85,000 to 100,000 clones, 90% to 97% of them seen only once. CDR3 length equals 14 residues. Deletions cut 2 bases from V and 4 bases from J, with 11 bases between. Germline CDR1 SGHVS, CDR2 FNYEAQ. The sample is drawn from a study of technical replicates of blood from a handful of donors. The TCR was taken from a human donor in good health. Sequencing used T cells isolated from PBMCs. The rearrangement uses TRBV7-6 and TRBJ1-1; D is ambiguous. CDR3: CASSLPGEGTEAFF. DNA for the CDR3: TGTGCCAGCAGCTTACCTGGGGAGGGCACTGAAGCTTTCTTT.